The 10 T cell receptor beta chains reported below all come from one sample, sequenced in a study of graft-versus-host responses after intestinal transplantation. Their antigen targets remain unknown. Method: immunoSEQ multiplex PCR; TCRdb's copy keeps in-frame clones and lacks some. The table shows about 130,000 clones, with about 90% occurring only once. The starting material was unstimulated CD4+ T cells sorted from spleen or lymph node cells, obtained before intestinal transplant. These receptors all come from a human donor who received an intestinal transplant.

This clone was detected once. The chain has TRBV19 and TRBJ2-5; possible D gene TRBD1, 7 bases. V lost 4 bases and J 5 bases, leaving 11 bases between the germline ends. This CDR3 is 13 amino acids long. The germline CDR1 and CDR2 sequences are LNHDA and SQIVND (reference sequence). CDR3 sequence (DNA): TGTGCCAGTAGTACAGGGGGGTCGGAGACCCAGTACTTC. Translation gives CASSTGGSETQYF.

The chain joins TRBV9 to TRBJ1-1; unclear D gene. Trimming took off 0 bases at V and 3 bases at J, with 6 bases between the two ends. Germline V gene sequence: CDR1 SGDLS, CDR2 YYNGEE. This CDR3 has 13 amino acids. CDR3 nucleotides: TGTGCCAGCAGCGTAGAAGTTGACACTGAAGCTTTCTTT. Protein: CASSVEVDTEAFF.

The chain recombines TRBV7-2 with TRBJ2-7, with 8 bases fitting TRBD2. Germline-derived CDR1 and CDR2 are SGHTA and FQGNSA. V was clipped by 4 bases and J by 4 bases; unmatched bases: 6. The CDR3 extends over 14 amino acids. This chain's CDR3 is CASSWSGSIYEQYF. CDR3 coding DNA: TGTGCCAGCAGCTGGAGCGGGAGTATATACGAGCAGTACTTC.

The V gene is TRBV2, the J gene TRBJ2-5; 10 nucleotides line up with TRBD2. The J call may be in error: the DNA end matches TRBJ2-7 better. The CDR3 consists of 14 residues. Germline CDR1 reads SNHLY; CDR2 reads FYNNEI. The CDR3 DNA is TGTGCCAGCAGTGAACTAGCGGGAGTCAGCGAGCAGTACTTC. It encodes CASSELAGVSEQYF.

The chain recombines TRBV28 with TRBJ2-6; D remains unclear. The V end lost 6 bases, the J end lost 0 bases, and 3 bases lay between the germline ends. The CDR3 covers 13 residues. Looked up from germline, CDR1 is MDHEN and CDR2 is SYDVKM. The CDR3 coding sequence is TGTGCCAGCAGGGACTCTGGGGCCAACGTCCTGACTTTC. Protein product: CASRDSGANVLTF.

V usage is TRBV6-1 and J usage is TRBJ2-7; perhaps TRBD1 as D (5 bases). Between the trimmed V and J ends, which lost 9 bases and 3 bases, there was a span of 9 bases. The CDR3 extends over 11 amino acids. Germline loops: CDR1 MNHNS, CDR2 SASEGT. The CDR3 DNA sequence: TGTGCCAGTACGCAGGGCTACGAGCAGTACTTC. Protein: CASTQGYEQYF.

The gene calls are TRBV7-2 and TRBJ1-4, with 9 bases identical to TRBD1. This CDR3 comprises 14 residues. CDR1 is SGHTA and CDR2 is FQGNSA in the germline V gene. J gave up 7 bases and V 5 bases, and 5 bases lay outside the gene matches. CDR3 sequence reads: CASSPGQGSEKLFF. For the CDR3, the DNA is TGTGCCAGCAGCCCGGGACAGGGAAGTGAAAAACTGTTTTTT.

The chain is built from TRBV10-3 and TRBJ1-5; maybe TRBD1 (6 bases). This CDR3 is 13 amino acids long. The V gene lost 9 bases and the J gene lost 4 bases, with 13 bases spanning the gap. Per the germline V gene, CDR1 is ENHRY and CDR2 is SYGVKD. In DNA form, the CDR3 reads TGTGCCATAGCAGGAGGGGGGAATCAGCCCCAGCATTTT. It encodes CAIAGGGNQPQHF.

The V gene is TRBV19, the J gene TRBJ1-1, with TRBD1 matching over 10 bases. This CDR3 region has 18 residues. Germline-derived CDR1 and CDR2 are LNHDA and SQIVND (reference sequence). V lost 5 bases, J lost 6 bases, and 18 bases stayed unmatched. The CDR3 loop reads CASSGRVDRGRVQSEAFF. CDR3 bases: TGTGCCAGTAGTGGCCGGGTTGACAGGGGGCGCGTACAGTCTGAAGCTTTCTTT.

This clone was found once. The CDR3 loop reads CASSTNGTNYEQYF. In nucleotides, the CDR3 is TGTGCCAGCAGCACCAACGGGACAAACTACGAGCAGTACTTC. The V gene is TRBV21-1, the J gene TRBJ2-7; TRBD1 is the table's D call, not checked against the DNA. TRBV21-1 is tagged as a pseudogene. The CDR3 contains 14 residues.